Following are 6 T cell receptor beta chains from one sample sequenced in a study of regulatory T cells in long-lasting Graves disease. The time point: persistent/refractory GD, antithyroid drugs over 5 years with positive TRAb. PBMC RNA was the source of the TCR library. Libraries of TCR beta came from iRepertoire HTBI primers plus Arm-PCR of CDR3 regions. TCRdb re-called the multiplex PCR reads through MiXCR, storing one row per CDR3 protein. The sample lists 400,000 to 500,000 distinct CDR3 sequences, 20% seen once, with 7% to 9.5% in the top ten. This material consisted of peripheral blood mononuclear cells (PBMCs), taken when the disease was refractory, from a patient treated with antithyroid drugs. The receptors shown here come from a female donor with Graves disease.

J is TRBJ2-6 and V is TRBV28; D ambiguous. The CDR3 loop spans 15 amino acids. V dropped 3 bases and J dropped 4 bases, with 10 bases sitting between them. Germline CDR1 reads MDHEN; CDR2 reads SYDVKM. CDR3 in DNA: TGTGCCAGCAGTTTGGGATTGGGGGGGGCCAACGTCCTGACTTTC. This codes for CASSLGLGGANVLTF.

This clonotype appeared many times. The rearrangement joins TRBV7-3 to TRBJ2-5; D is possibly TRBD2 (5 bases). Germline CDR1 is SGHTA and CDR2 is FQGTGA. The CDR3 contains 14 residues. Trimming cost V 5 bases and J 2 bases, with 12 bases left between them. CDR3 DNA sequence: TGTGCCAGCAGCCCTACTAGAGGTCAAGAGACCCAGTACTTC. It codes for CASSPTRGQETQYF.

Many counts were recorded for this clonotype. V gene TRBV11-2 combines with J gene TRBJ2-7; the D is unclear. V shed 3 bases and J shed 2 bases, with 5 bases lying between them. This CDR3 contains 12 residues. Germline V gene data show CDR1 as SGHAT and CDR2 as FQNNGV. This chain's CDR3 is CASSFNPYEQYF. DNA for the CDR3: TGTGCCAGCAGCTTTAATCCCTACGAGCAGTACTTC.

This clonotype was counted many times. V usage is TRBV11-2 and J usage is TRBJ2-5; D is ambiguous. Trimming took 1 base from V and 0 from J, leaving 12 bases between them. Germline loops: CDR1 SGHAT, CDR2 FQNNGV. The CDR3 consists of 16 residues. This chain's CDR3 is CASSLVATPYQETQYF. The DNA of the CDR3 is TGTGCCAGCAGCTTAGTCGCGACACCTTACCAAGAGACCCAGTACTTC.

Many counts were recorded for this clonotype. J is TRBJ2-5 and V is TRBV6-1, with 7 bases that match TRBD1. The CDR3 runs 14 residues. V lost 8 bases, J lost 1 base, and 7 bases stayed unmatched. CDR1 and CDR2 (germline): MNHNS, SASEGT. CDR3 protein: CASRRRGLQETQYF. The DNA of the CDR3 is TGTGCCAGCCGTAGAAGGGGGCTCCAAGAGACCCAGTACTTC.

This clonotype was picked up many times. The gene calls are TRBV11-2 and TRBJ2-1; 10 bases align to TRBD2. With 2 bases clipped from V and 5 bases from J, the junction kept 3 bases outside the gene matches. Germline-derived CDR1 and CDR2 are SGHAT and FQNNGV. The CDR3 is 15 residues long. For the CDR3, the DNA is TGTGCCAGCAGCTTAATACTAGCGGGAAACAATGAGCAGTTCTTC. Residues: CASSLILAGNNEQFF.